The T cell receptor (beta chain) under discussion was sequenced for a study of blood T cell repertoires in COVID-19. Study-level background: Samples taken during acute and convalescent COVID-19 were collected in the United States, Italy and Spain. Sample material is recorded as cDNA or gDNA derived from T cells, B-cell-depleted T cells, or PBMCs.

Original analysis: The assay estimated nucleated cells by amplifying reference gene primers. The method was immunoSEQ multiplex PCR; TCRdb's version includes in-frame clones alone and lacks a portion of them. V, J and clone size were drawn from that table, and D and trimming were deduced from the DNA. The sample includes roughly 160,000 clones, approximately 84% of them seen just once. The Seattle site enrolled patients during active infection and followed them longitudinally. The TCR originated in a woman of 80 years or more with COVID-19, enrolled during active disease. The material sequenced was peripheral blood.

CDR3 residues: CASSRIGEQFF. CDR3 nucleotides: TGTGCCAGCAGCCGAATCGGTGAGCAGTTCTTC. V gene TRBV9 combines with J gene TRBJ2-1; D gene unclear. Germline values: CDR1 SGDLS, CDR2 YYNGEE. The CDR3 is 11 residues long. The V and J ends lost 4 bases and 9 bases respectively, with 8 bases between them.